This is a list of T cell receptor beta chains from one sample in a study of T cells after posttransplantation cyclophosphamide. Sequenced by immunoSEQ multiplex PCR; TCRdb stores in-frame clones only, minus some. The sample records some 12,000 clones, roughly 95% being singletons. The source material was naive CD8+ T cells sorted from PBMCs. Source of these receptors: a man under 40 in good health and a related stem cell transplant donor. Both conserved end residues are part of each CDR3. D genes are given only for firm matches. Clone size, where shown, is once, few, many, or a class for clones that have expanded.

V	D	J	size	DNA	CDR3
TRBV7-9	-	TRBJ1-1	-	TGTGCCAGCAGCCCCCCGATGACTTCCACTGAAGCTTTCTTT	CASSPPMTSTEAFF
TRBV5-1	-	TRBJ2-5	-	TGCGCCAGCAGTGGTATGGGGGGTCAAGAGACCCAGTACTTC	CASSGMGGQETQYF
TRBV14	TRBD2	TRBJ2-1	-	TGTGCCAGCAGCCGACTAGCGGGGGGGCTTTACAATGAGCAGTTCTTC	CASSRLAGGLYNEQFF
TRBV19	-	TRBJ2-3	-	TGTGCCAGTATGGGTCGGGTTATTTCAGATACGCAGTATTTT	CASMGRVISDTQYF
TRBV7-9	TRBD2	TRBJ2-1	-	TGTGCCAGCAGCGGGACTAGCGGAATTGAGCAGTTCTTC	CASSGTSGIEQFF
TRBV7-9	-	TRBJ1-2	-	TGTGCCAGCAGCTTAGGGACAGAGATCCACTATGGCTACACCTTC	CASSLGTEIHYGYTF
TRBV7-9	TRBD2	TRBJ2-5	-	TGTGCCAGCAGCTTAGATAGCGGGGGTACCCAAGAGACCCAGTACTTC	CASSLDSGGTQETQYF
TRBV6-4	-	TRBJ2-7	-	TGTGCCACACAACTCGCCTCTTCGAAGGTCGCGGAGTACTTC	CATQLASSKVAEYF
TRBV6-4	TRBD1	TRBJ1-3	-	TGTGCCAGCAGTGACCCGGGACAGTTTTTTTCTGGAAACACCATATATTTT	CASSDPGQFFSGNTIYF
TRBV7-6	-	TRBJ1-1	-	TGTGCCAGCAGCTTAAATCTGGCCGGAGTGAACACTGAAGCTTTCTTT	CASSLNLAGVNTEAFF
TRBV13	TRBD1	TRBJ2-2	once	TGTGCCAGCAGGGTCCGGACAGGGGGTAATGACGGGGAGCTGTTTTTT	CASRVRTGGNDGELFF
TRBV7-9	-	TRBJ2-4	-	TGTGCCAGCAGCTTTATTACCGGAGCCAAAAACATTCAGTACTTC	CASSFITGAKNIQYF